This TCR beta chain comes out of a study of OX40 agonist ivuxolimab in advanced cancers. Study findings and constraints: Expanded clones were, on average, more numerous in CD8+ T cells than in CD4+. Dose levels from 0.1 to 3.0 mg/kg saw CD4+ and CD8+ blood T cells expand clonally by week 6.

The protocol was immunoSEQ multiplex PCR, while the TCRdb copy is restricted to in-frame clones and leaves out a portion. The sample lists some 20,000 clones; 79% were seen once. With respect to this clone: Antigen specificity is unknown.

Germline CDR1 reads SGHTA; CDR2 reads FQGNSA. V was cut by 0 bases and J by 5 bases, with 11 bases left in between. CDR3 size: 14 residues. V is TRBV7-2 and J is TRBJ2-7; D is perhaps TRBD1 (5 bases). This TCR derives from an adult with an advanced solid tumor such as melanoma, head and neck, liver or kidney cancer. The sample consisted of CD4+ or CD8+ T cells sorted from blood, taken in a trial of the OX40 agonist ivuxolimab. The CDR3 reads CASSLARQYHEQYF. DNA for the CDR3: TGTGCCAGCAGCTTAGCGCGACAGTACCACGAGCAGTACTTC.